This TCR beta chain was sequenced for a study of early T cells in non-severe SARS-CoV-2 infection. About the research overall: The sequenced material was bulk RNA from unsorted whole blood, and its chains were unpaired.

Study-level findings and limits: Private and CD4 specificities were missed by VDJdb matching, which favored anti-spike CD8 responses.

As concerns this clonotype: What it recognizes is unknown.

This CDR3 has 13 amino acids. V shed 6 bases and J shed 3 bases, with 12 bases lying between them. Germline V gene lookup returns CDR1 MNHEY and CDR2 SVGAGI. Molecules of cDNA were individually given unique molecular identifiers that were attached to them. TCRdb reprocessed the 5' RACE reads with MiXCR, giving one entry per CDR3 protein. The sample includes tens of thousands of distinct CDR3 sequences, around 12% of them seen just once. This sample comprised whole blood, obtained at baseline. The source of this sequence is an adult who was a healthcare worker with PCR-confirmed SARS-CoV-2 infection or an uninfected control (not recorded which). V and J are TRBV6-5 and TRBJ2-7; D uncertain. The CDR3 region has the DNA TGTGCCAGCAGCCGAGGACCCCTCTACGAGCAGTACTTC. It translates to CASSRGPLYEQYF.